The present T cell receptor beta chain was sequenced within a study of T cells in women clearing cervical HPV infection. Study-level background: Blood came at first lesion visit for cases, post-clearance for controls.

This CDR3 has 13 amino acids. The V and J ends lost 2 bases and 1 base respectively, with 5 bases between them. Turning to this clone: Antigen unknown. The read ends 3 residues early relative to the CDR3; the germline J gene fills the gap.

Genomic DNA, averaging around 1,200 ng per sample, yielded TCR beta CDR3 via immunoSEQ. Sequenced by immunoSEQ multiplex PCR; TCRdb stores in-frame clones only, minus some. The sample's table shows 25,000 or so clones. MY09/MY11 PCR detected cervical HPV DNA; dot-blot assigned genotypes. Overall study findings and caveats: Repertoire richness, not evenness, was significantly elevated in CIN3+ cases versus controls.

Sequenced sample: blood buffy coat. The chain is built from TRBV12-3 or TRBV12-4 and TRBJ2-5; no reliable D call. This receptor was identified in a woman between 18 and 69 years old with a cervical HPV16 infection that either progressed to CIN3+ or cleared (not recorded which). The chain's CDR3 is CASSLHSQETQYF. CDR3 DNA (partial): TGTGCCAGCAGTTTACACAGCCAAGAGACC.